These 23 T cell receptor beta chains came from one sample sequenced in a study of shared clonotypes between healthy human individuals. Some clones are missing from TCRdb's copy, which holds only in-frame ones; the method was immunoSEQ multiplex PCR. The sample has just over 2,000,000 clones; 90% to 95% are singletons. Sequencing was done on a sample of naive CD4+ T cells sorted from blood. This sample's subset: CD45RA+ positively selected. The receptors shown here come from a man between 18 and 35 years old in good health.

To note about this clone: Additional DNA sequences in this sample encode the identical CDR3. The chain carries TRBV30 and TRBJ2-7, with D perhaps matching TRBD2 (5 bases). The CDR3 runs to 11 residues. Trimming left V 1 base short and J 5 bases short, with 6 bases between. CDR1 is GTSNPN and CDR2 is SVGIG in the germline V gene (reference sequence). The CDR3 reads CAWSERDEQYF. CDR3 nucleotides: TGTGCCTGGAGTGAGAGGGACGAGCAGTACTTC. Filled out from reference TRBV30 and TRBJ2-7, the complete variable domain reads SQTIHQWPATLVQPVGSPLSLECTVEGTSNPNLYWYRQAAGRGLQLLFYSVGIGQISSEVPQNLSASRPQDRQFILSSKKLLLSDSGFYLCAWSERDEQYFGPGTRLTVT.

Here the CDR3 reads CASSSTPPFPGQGYTF. For the CDR3, the DNA is TGTGCCAGCAGCTCGACACCCCCTTTTCCGGGACAGGGCTACACCTTC. The V gene is TRBV7-9, the J gene TRBJ1-2, with 7 bases that match TRBD1. Per germline, CDR1 SEHNR and CDR2 FQNEAQ (reference sequence). The CDR3 contains 16 residues. After removal of 4 bases from V and 8 bases from J, the junction contained 16 bases not matched to a gene.

V usage is TRBV6-5 and J usage is TRBJ2-7; 7 bases are shared with TRBD2. Germline V gives CDR1 MNHEY, CDR2 SVGAGI. CDR3 size: 13 residues. With V trimmed by 9 bases and J by 5 bases, 10 bases remained unmatched. The CDR3 loop reads CASSGPPYNEQYF. The CDR3 DNA reads as TGTGCCAGTAGCGGGCCTCCCTACAACGAGCAGTACTTC.

In regard to this clone: As the CDR3 is not closed by the conserved phenylalanine or tryptophan, this likely results from a read error. No DNA is shown, since the ends of the CDR3 on it are uncertain; the CDR3 is the one TCRdb lists. V gene TRBV2 combines with J gene TRBJ2-4; the table's TRBD1 call for D was not verified on the DNA. The CDR3 is 11 residues long, ends included. Germline V gives CDR1 SNHLY, CDR2 FYNNEI. CDR3 loop: CASSEGLAGAL.

In its sample, this clone was seen once. The chain joins TRBV5-8 to TRBJ1-4, with D possibly being TRBD1 (6 bases). The CDR3 runs 19 residues. In germline, CDR1 is SGHTS, CDR2 YDEGEE. The V end lost 4 bases, the J end lost 8 bases, and 30 bases lay between the germline ends. The CDR3 loop reads CASSVGVFGGASPGEKLFF. DNA of the CDR3: TGTGCCAGCAGCGTGGGGGTATTTGGGGGCGCAAGTCCAGGCGAAAAACTGTTTTTT.

This clone was recorded once. The rearrangement links TRBV9 to TRBJ2-7, with no clear D. The CDR3 consists of 14 residues. Germline values: CDR1 SGDLS, CDR2 YYNGEE. The V end lost 0 bases, the J end lost 2 bases, and 9 bases lay between the germline ends. The CDR3 loop is CASSVDDGAYEQYF. The DNA for the CDR3 is TGTGCCAGCAGCGTAGATGATGGAGCCTACGAGCAGTACTTC.

V and J are TRBV5-6 and TRBJ2-3, with D perhaps TRBD1 (5 bases). The germline V gene has CDR1 SGHDT and CDR2 YYEEEE. The CDR3 spans 15 residues. V lost 1 base to trimming and J lost 2 bases, with 11 bases between them. CDR3 sequence reads: CASSLLGPNTDTQYF. The CDR3 coding sequence is TGTGCCAGCAGCTTGCTGGGGCCTAACACAGATACGCAGTATTTT.

The rearrangement links TRBV29-1 to TRBJ2-5; tentative D call: TRBD1 (6 bases). The CDR3 has 15 residues. The ends were cut back, 0 bases at V and 5 bases at J, with 16 bases in the middle. Germline CDR1 SQVTM, CDR2 ANQGSEA. Here the CDR3 reads CSVEEMDRWWETQYF. The CDR3 DNA is TGCAGCGTTGAAGAGATGGACAGATGGTGGGAGACCCAGTACTTC.

As concerns this clone: The same CDR3 is also encoded by other DNA sequences in this sample. V usage is TRBV29-1 and J usage is TRBJ2-7; 13 bases align to TRBD2. CDR3 length: 14 residues. The V and J ends lost 4 bases and 3 bases, in that order; junction bases with no gene match: 3. Germline CDR1 and CDR2: SQVTM and ANQGSEA. CDR3 region: CSVGLAGGRYEQYF. For the CDR3, the DNA is TGCAGCGTTGGACTAGCGGGGGGCCGCTACGAGCAGTACTTC.

This chain connects TRBV7-6 to TRBJ2-2; the D gene could be TRBD1 or TRBD2 (5 bases each). Germline loops: CDR1 SGHVS, CDR2 FNYEAQ. V lost 3 bases and J 4 bases, leaving 27 bases between the germline ends. The CDR3 totals 20 residues. CDR3 nucleotide sequence: TGTGCCAGCAGCTTTAGTGGCCGAGGTGGGGGAAATTCGGTCACCGGGGAGCTGTTTTTT. It encodes CASSFSGRGGGNSVTGELFF.

This rearrangement joins TRBV9 to TRBJ2-1; possibly TRBD1 or TRBD2 for D (5 bases each). Germline CDR1 and CDR2: SGDLS and YYNGEE. There are 16 residues in the CDR3. V dropped 0 bases and J dropped 3 bases, with 13 bases sitting between them. CDR3: CASSVAGAPNYNEQFF. The DNA for the CDR3 is TGTGCCAGCAGCGTAGCCGGGGCACCAAACTACAATGAGCAGTTCTTC.

V usage is TRBV4-3 and J usage is TRBJ2-2; D is ambiguous. Trimming shortened V by 2 bases and J by 3 bases, and 10 bases separated the two germline ends. The CDR3 runs 15 residues. Looked up from germline, CDR1 is LGHNA and CDR2 is YSLEER. The CDR3 nucleotides read TGCGCCAGCAGCCAACGGCACACTCACACCGGGGAGCTGTTTTTT. This codes for CASSQRHTHTGELFF.

The rearrangement uses TRBV29-1 and TRBJ2-5, with 11 bases fitting TRBD1. Germline CDR1 is SQVTM and CDR2 is ANQGSEA. Trimming removed 6 bases from V and 7 bases from J; junction bases left unmatched: 16. The CDR3 has 16 residues. In nucleotides, the CDR3 is TGCAGCGTCCAGAACCCCGGGACAGGGGGTGGGGGGACCCAGTACTTC. Protein: CSVQNPGTGGGGTQYF.

About this clone itself: Within the sample, other DNA sequences also encode this same CDR3. The chain combines TRBV2 with TRBJ1-2; D ambiguous. The CDR3 contains 12 residues. The V end was cut by 6 bases, the J end by 2 bases, with 7 bases between. Germline CDR1 reads SNHLY; CDR2 reads FYNNEI. CDR3 protein: CASRRENYGYTF. The CDR3 DNA reads as TGTGCCAGCAGAAGAGAGAACTATGGCTACACCTTC. The full variable domain, rest sourced from reference TRBV2 and TRBJ1-2, is EPEVTQTPSHQVTQMGQEVILRCVPISNHLYFYWYRQILGQKVEFLVSFYNNEISEKSEIFDDQFSVERPDGSNFTLKIRSTKLEDSAMYFCASRRENYGYTFGSGTRLTVV.

The V call is TRBV2, the J call TRBJ1-6; D remains ambiguous. V lost 7 bases, J lost 0 bases, and 4 bases lay in between. CDR3 length: 13 residues. Germline CDR1 SNHLY, CDR2 FYNNEI. CDR3 bases: TGTGCCAGCAAGGTCTCCTATAATTCACCCCTCCACTTT. Amino acid sequence: CASKVSYNSPLHF.

V is TRBV7-9 and J is TRBJ2-3, with D unresolved. V dropped 10 bases and J dropped 1 base, with 9 bases sitting between them. The CDR3 spans 12 residues. Germline CDR1 and CDR2: SEHNR and FQNEAQ (reference sequence). The DNA of the CDR3 is TGTGCCATTCGGACCCGCACAGATACGCAGTATTTT. Protein sequence: CAIRTRTDTQYF.

This clone has only one observation. The gene calls are TRBV7-9 and TRBJ1-2; no firm D call. CDR3 size: 11 residues. Between the trimmed V and J ends, which lost 3 bases and 5 bases, there was a span of 4 bases. Germline loops: CDR1 SEHNR, CDR2 FQNEAQ (reference sequence). The DNA of the CDR3 is TGTGCCAGCAGCTTTCGTTATGGCTACACCTTC. Its protein product is CASSFRYGYTF.

This chain joins TRBV5-4 and TRBJ2-7; tentative D call: TRBD2 (5 bases). V lost 1 base and J lost 5, with 13 bases in between. CDR1 is SGHNT and CDR2 is YYREEE in the germline V gene (reference sequence). The CDR3 contains 14 residues. Here the CDR3 reads CASSLTRGFHEQYF. Written as DNA, the CDR3 is TGTGCCAGCAGCTTGACTAGAGGGTTCCACGAGCAGTACTTC.

V usage is TRBV5-6 and J usage is TRBJ2-5, with TRBD1 as a possible D gene (6 bases). The CDR3 length is 13 residues. V lost 2 bases and J 4 bases, leaving 9 bases between the germline ends. Germline V gene data show CDR1 as SGHDT and CDR2 as YYEEEE. CDR3 sequence reads: CASSFPRGETQYF. DNA for the CDR3: TGTGCCAGCAGCTTCCCCAGGGGAGAGACCCAGTACTTC.

In its sample, this clone was seen once. The CDR3 sequence is CASSPTPLGAQSDTQYF. For the CDR3, the DNA is TGTGCCAGCAGCCCGACCCCCCTAGGGGCCCAAAGCGATACGCAGTATTTT. This chain connects TRBV7-2 to TRBJ2-3; possibly TRBD1 for D (5 bases). Germline CDR1 SGHTA, CDR2 FQGNSA. This CDR3 contains 17 residues. V shed 5 bases and J shed 6 bases, with 24 bases lying between them.

A single count supports this clone. The chain links TRBV20-1 to TRBJ2-7, with D unresolved. V dropped 3 bases and J dropped 7 bases, with 7 bases sitting between them. CDR3 length equals 10 residues. Germline V CDR1 and CDR2: DFQATT, SNEGSKA (reference sequence). The CDR3, as DNA: TGCAGTGCTAGTATCCGGGAGCAGTACTTC. Its translation is CSASIREQYF.

The CDR3: CASSESELAVSASPLHF. For the CDR3, the DNA is TGCGCCAGCAGTGAGTCGGAACTAGCCGTCTCCGCCTCACCCCTCCACTTT. The chain combines TRBV10-2 with TRBJ1-6; D is unclear. This CDR3 comprises 17 residues. V was pared by 0 bases and J by 10 bases, with 19 bases between. Germline CDR1 WSHSY, CDR2 SAAADI.

The V call is TRBV19, the J call TRBJ2-4; 9 nucleotides match TRBD1. The CDR3 runs 16 residues. V gave up 5 bases and J gave up 0 bases; unmatched junction bases: 5. Germline V gene lookup returns CDR1 LNHDA and CDR2 SQIVND (reference sequence). CDR3 region: CASSPGTGIAKNIQYF. CDR3 nucleotides: TGTGCCAGTAGTCCAGGGACAGGGATAGCCAAAAACATTCAGTACTTC.